One and the same sample provided the 9 T cell receptor beta chains below, sequenced in a study of blood T cell repertoires in COVID-19. The repertoire was sequenced with immunoSEQ multiplex PCR; TCRdb's copy has only in-frame clones and lacks some. The sample carries about 58,000 clones, 75% to 90% recorded once. Sequencing input: peripheral blood. These receptor sequences come from an older woman with active COVID-19.

The V gene is TRBV30, the J gene TRBJ1-5; D not certain. The germline V gene encodes CDR1 GTSNPN and CDR2 SVGIG (reference sequence). The V and J ends lost 2 bases and 3 bases respectively, with 8 bases between them. The CDR3 totals 13 residues. The CDR3 is CAWSLADNQPQHF. CDR3 nucleotides: TGTGCCTGGAGTTTGGCAGACAATCAGCCCCAGCATTTT.

This sequence joins TRBV14 and TRBJ1-2; D is perhaps TRBD1 (6 bases). V shed 4 bases and J shed 5 bases, with 11 bases lying between them. This CDR3 comprises 13 residues. Germline loops: CDR1 SGHDN, CDR2 FVKESK. The CDR3 DNA is TGTGCCAGCAGCCTGGCAGGGGTGTATGGCTACACCTTC. Amino acid sequence: CASSLAGVYGYTF.

This clone appeared once. CDR3 sequence: CASSQFTGDAFF. CDR3 coding DNA: TGTGCCAGCAGCCAGTTTACAGGGGACGCTTTCTTT. The rearrangement joins TRBV4-2 to TRBJ1-1; 7 bases are a match to TRBD1. The CDR3 consists of 12 residues. Germline V CDR1 and CDR2: LGHNA, YNFKEQ. The trim removed 3 bases at V and 11 bases at J, leaving 6 bases unmatched.

V usage is TRBV6-4 and J usage is TRBJ2-1; 9 nucleotides line up with TRBD2. V shed 6 bases and J 5 bases; nucleotides not matched to a gene: 5. This CDR3 has 14 residues. Germline V gene sequence: CDR1 MRHNA, CDR2 SNTAGT. CDR3 in amino acids: CASSEAGGHNEQFF. The CDR3 DNA follows: TGTGCCAGCAGCGAAGCGGGGGGACACAATGAGCAGTTCTTC.

This clone was counted a single time. The rearrangement links TRBV9 to TRBJ1-4, with a possible D match to TRBD1 (5 bases). The CDR3 has 16 residues. Trimming shortened V by 0 bases and J by 3 bases, and 12 bases separated the two germline ends. Germline V gene lookup returns CDR1 SGDLS and CDR2 YYNGEE. CDR3 nucleotide sequence: TGTGCCAGCAGCGTAGCTACGGGGGGATCTAATGAAAAACTGTTTTTT. The encoded protein is CASSVATGGSNEKLFF.

This chain connects TRBV7-2 to TRBJ2-7; TRBD2 matches at 7 bases. V dropped 5 bases and J dropped 1; count of bases not matched to a gene: 17. There are 18 residues in the CDR3. Germline V gene lookup returns CDR1 SGHTA and CDR2 FQGNSA. CDR3 sequence reads: CASSRPWGGDSKSYEQYF. The DNA of the CDR3 is TGTGCCAGCAGCCGTCCCTGGGGGGGTGACAGCAAATCCTACGAGCAGTACTTC.

The J gene is TRBJ1-2, the V gene TRBV3-1 (or the pseudogene TRBV3-2); no firm D call. This CDR3 comprises 14 residues. Between the trimmed V and J ends, which lost 1 base and 0 bases, there was a span of 6 bases. Germline CDR1 LGHDT, CDR2 YNNKEL (reference sequence). DNA of the CDR3: TGTGCCAGCAGCCAAGGCTCAGCTAACTATGGCTACACCTTC. Protein sequence: CASSQGSANYGYTF.

The CDR3 loop reads CAWQSGPGRAFF. CDR3 DNA: TGTGCCTGGCAGTCGGGTCCGGGAAGGGCTTTCTTT. V and J are TRBV30 and TRBJ1-1; D is ambiguous. The CDR3 is 12 amino acids. V was trimmed by 5 bases and J by 11 bases, leaving 18 bases between them. The germline gives CDR1 GTSNPN, CDR2 SVGIG (reference sequence).

The chain carries TRBV7-2 and TRBJ1-4; 11 nucleotides line up with TRBD1. Per germline, CDR1 SGHTA and CDR2 FQGNSA. The CDR3 is made up of 15 amino acids. With 5 bases clipped from V and 6 bases from J, the junction kept 5 bases outside the gene matches. This CDR3 reads CASSRTGGHDEKLFF. CDR3 in DNA: TGTGCCAGCAGCCGGACAGGGGGCCATGATGAAAAACTGTTTTTT. The whole variable domain, remainder taken from reference TRBV7-2 and TRBJ1-4, is GAGVSQSPSNKVTEKGKDVELRCDPISGHTALYWYRQSLGQGLEFLIYFQGNSAPDKSGLPSDRFSAERTGGSVSTLTIQRTQQEDSAVYLCASSRTGGHDEKLFFGSGTQLSVL.